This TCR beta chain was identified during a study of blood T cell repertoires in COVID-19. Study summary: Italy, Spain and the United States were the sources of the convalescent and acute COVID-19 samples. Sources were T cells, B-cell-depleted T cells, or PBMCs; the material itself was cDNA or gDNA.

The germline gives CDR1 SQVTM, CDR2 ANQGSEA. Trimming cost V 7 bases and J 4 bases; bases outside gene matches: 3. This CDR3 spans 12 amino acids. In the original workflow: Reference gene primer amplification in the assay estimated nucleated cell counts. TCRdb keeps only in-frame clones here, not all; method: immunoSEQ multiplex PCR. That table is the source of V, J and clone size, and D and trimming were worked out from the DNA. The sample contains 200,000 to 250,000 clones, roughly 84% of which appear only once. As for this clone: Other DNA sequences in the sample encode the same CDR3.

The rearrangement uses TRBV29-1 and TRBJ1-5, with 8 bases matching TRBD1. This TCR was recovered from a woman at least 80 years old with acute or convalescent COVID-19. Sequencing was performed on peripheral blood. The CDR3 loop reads CSAGTGNQPQHF. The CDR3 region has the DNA TGCAGCGCCGGGACAGGTAATCAGCCCCAGCATTTT.